This T cell receptor beta chain was sequenced for a study of beta chain features in type 1 diabetes. The study, taken as a whole, reports: Shorter TCRB CDR3s, moderately but significantly so, marked every one of the four CD4+ subsets in Type 1 diabetes patients. Within the patient group, naive, central memory and Treg TCRB repertoires appeared more similar to each other than within healthy donors.

The whole isolated RNA underwent reverse transcription, so sequencing captured expressed TCRB transcripts. Method: immunoSEQ multiplex PCR; TCRdb's copy keeps in-frame clones and lacks some. The table lists 140,000 to 150,000 clones, 40% to 60% of them singletons. Per germline, CDR1 SGDLS and CDR2 YYNGEE. Losses at the gene ends were 4 bases for V and 2 bases for J; bases not matched to a gene: 3. The CDR3 is made up of 13 amino acids. One heparinised blood draw, averaging roughly 120 mL, came from each donor. Sorted CD4+ subsets: naive, central memory, regulatory, stem cell-like memory (CD45RO/CCR7/CD25/CD127/CD95/CD27 panel). To note about this clone: Its specificity is unknown.

The chain carries TRBV9 and TRBJ2-7; 7 bases are shared with TRBD1. The source is a man aged 18 to 35 in good health. The sequencing input was Tregs from blood. The DNA for the CDR3 is TGTGCCAGCAGCCGGGACAGCACCTACGAGCAGTACTTC. It is translated as CASSRDSTYEQYF.